The rows below give T cell receptor beta chains drawn from one sample of a study of beta chain features in type 1 diabetes. Data came from immunoSEQ multiplex PCR; TCRdb stores just in-frame clones and leaves some out. Of a few hundred thousand clones listed, roughly a tenth were seen once; the top ten hold roughly 1.3%. The sequencing sample was made of central memory CD4+ T cells from blood. The source is a man in his late teens or twenties in good health. Both conserved end residues are part of each CDR3. Fields, in order: V gene, D gene, clone size, J gene, CDR3 protein. D genes are given only for firm matches. Clone size is shown for a subset of rows, as once, few, many or a class of expanded clone.

TRBV5-6	TRBD2	few	TRBJ2-3	CASSTLGGGPRTDTQYF
TRBV14	TRBD2	NA	TRBJ2-7	CASSHSGSDSYEQYF
TRBV9	NA	few	TRBJ2-6	CASSVPATGIISGANVLTF
TRBV7-2	TRBD2	few	TRBJ2-7	CASSWGTSAPYEQYF
TRBV30	NA	many	TRBJ2-1	CAWTLRGDEQFF
TRBV2	TRBD2	few	TRBJ2-3	CASSRLAGATPWYF
TRBV28	NA	NA	TRBJ2-2	CASSSPTGTGELFF
TRBV6-1	NA	NA	TRBJ2-1	CASSPRNNEQFF
TRBV28	NA	NA	TRBJ2-1	CASSSGHAYNEQFF
TRBV6-1	NA	NA	TRBJ2-7	CASSALLIYEQYF